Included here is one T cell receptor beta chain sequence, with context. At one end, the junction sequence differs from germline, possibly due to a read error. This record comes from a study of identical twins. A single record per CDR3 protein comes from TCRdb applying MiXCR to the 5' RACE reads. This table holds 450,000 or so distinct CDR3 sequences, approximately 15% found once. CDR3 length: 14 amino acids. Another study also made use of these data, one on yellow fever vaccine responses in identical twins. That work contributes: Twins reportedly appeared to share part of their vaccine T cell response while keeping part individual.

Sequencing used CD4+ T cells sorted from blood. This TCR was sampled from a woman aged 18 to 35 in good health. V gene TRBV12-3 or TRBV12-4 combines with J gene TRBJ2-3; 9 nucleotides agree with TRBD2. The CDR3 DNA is TGTGCCAGCAGTCTAGCGGGAACCGGGGATACGCAGTATTTT. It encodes CASSLAGTGDTQYF.